This T cell receptor (beta chain) was found in a study of CD8 T cells in Susac syndrome. After extraction with the RNeasy kit, roughly 0.45 to 1 ug of the RNA was reverse transcribed using random hexamers. Coverage of TCR beta CDR3 amplification by immunoSEQ multiplex PCR extended to 54 Vbeta and 13 Jbeta. TCRdb used MiXCR to reprocess the immunoSEQ multiplex PCR reads, holding one entry per CDR3 protein. The table lists 250,000 to 300,000 distinct CDR3 sequences, more than 75% of them singletons. The patients serving as multiple sclerosis controls were treatment-naive. They had stable or active relapsing-remitting disease and fulfilled revised McDonald criteria. Negative magnetic isolation gave CD8+ and CD4+ cells; FACS enriched CD8+ TEMRA. CDR3 length: 12 amino acids. V lost 0 bases to trimming and J lost 15 bases, with 12 bases between them. The V gene's germline CDR1 is MNHEY and CDR2 SMNVEV (reference sequence).

A word on this clonotype: The antigen remains undetermined.

Overall study results and limits: By the study's own acknowledgment, its TCR sequencing and HLA analysis included relatively few individuals.

V is TRBV27 and J is TRBJ2-1, with D perhaps TRBD2 (6 bases). The TCR was taken from a human donor with multiple sclerosis. Source material: CD8+ T cells from PBMCs. CDR3 coding DNA: TGTGCCAGCAGTTTATCCCGACTAGAACTGTTCTTC. It specifies CASSLSRLELFF.